This TCR beta chain was retrieved from a study of blood T cell repertoires in COVID-19. Study as a whole: Among Cohort 3 donors, those recovered had two negative PCRs, clearance, or symptom resolution. COVID-19 samples from acute and convalescent phases originated in the United States, Italy and Spain.

Authors' data handling: From reference gene primer amplification, estimates of nucleated cell counts were derived. Repertoires were generated with immunoSEQ multiplex PCR, while TCRdb's copy carries only in-frame clones and drops some. V, J and clone size are taken as reported in that table, and D and trimming were inferred from the DNA itself. The data contain about 200,000 clones, roughly 86% of them singletons. The CDR3 covers 12 residues. Germline CDR1 is SGDLS and CDR2 is YYNGEE. The ends were cut back, 1 base at V and 4 bases at J, with 5 bases in the middle. Those who participated ranged in age from roughly 18 to 89 years and resided in about two dozen US areas.

The sequence was obtained from a middle-aged woman in a cohort exposed to, infected with or recovered from COVID-19 (not recorded which). Sequenced: PBMCs or T cells enriched from blood (not recorded which). V usage is TRBV9 and J usage is TRBJ1-1; D not resolved. The CDR3 region has the DNA TGTGCCAGCAGCGTATCCGGCACTGAAGCTTTCTTT. Residues: CASSVSGTEAFF.